A selection of T cell receptor beta chains follows, all from one sample in a study of blood T cell repertoires in COVID-19. Repertoires were generated with immunoSEQ multiplex PCR, while TCRdb's copy carries only in-frame clones and drops some. The table includes about 270,000 clones, around 91% detected once. The sequenced sample consisted of PBMCs or T cells enriched from blood (not recorded which). The source of these receptors is a woman aged 18-29 years who had recovered from COVID-19. Each CDR3 is given with its conserved first and last residue. A D gene is named only where the DNA matches it firmly. Not every row has a clone size; where given, it reads once, few, many or a size class.

V: TRBV23-1; size: once; J: TRBJ2-7; D: NA; length: 11; CDR3: CASRHPEEGYF; DNA: TGCGCCAGCAGACACCCGGAGGAGGGGTACTTC
V: TRBV5-8; size: NA; J: TRBJ2-7; D: TRBD1; length: 15; CDR3: CASSLLGTVPYEQYF; DNA: TGTGCCAGCAGCTTGTTAGGGACAGTCCCCTACGAGCAGTACTTC
V: TRBV4-1; size: NA; J: TRBJ2-7; D: TRBD1; length: 15; CDR3: CASSHYGTGPDEQYF; DNA: TGCGCCAGCAGCCACTACGGGACAGGGCCCGACGAGCAGTACTTC
V: TRBV4-1; size: few; J: TRBJ2-7; D: TRBD1; length: 17; CDR3: CASSHFRTGLDSYEQYF; DNA: TGCGCCAGCAGCCATTTCAGGACAGGGTTAGACTCCTACGAGCAGTACTTC
V: TRBV9; size: NA; J: TRBJ1-1; D: NA; length: 15; CDR3: CASSVGALLGTEAFF; DNA: TGTGCCAGCAGCGTAGGGGCGCTCTTGGGCACTGAAGCTTTCTTT
V: TRBV12-3/TRBV12-4; size: NA; J: TRBJ2-3; D: NA; length: 12; CDR3: CASSLVRDTQYF; DNA: TGTGCCAGCAGTTTAGTTCGAGATACGCAGTATTTT
V: TRBV3-1/TRBV3-2; size: NA; J: TRBJ1-1; D: TRBD1; length: 14; CDR3: CASSQDRAAAEAFF; DNA: TGTGCCAGCAGCCAGGACAGGGCGGCCGCTGAAGCTTTCTTT
V: TRBV4-1; size: once; J: TRBJ1-1; D: NA; length: 13; CDR3: CASSQTGRLIAFF; DNA: TGCGCCAGCAGCCAAACAGGGAGATTAATTGCTTTCTTT
V: TRBV5-1; size: NA; J: TRBJ2-1; D: NA; length: 14; CDR3: CASSLALLYNEQFF; DNA: TGCGCCAGCAGCTTGGCACTACTCTACAATGAGCAGTTCTTC
V: TRBV11-2; size: many; J: TRBJ1-1; D: TRBD1; length: 17; CDR3: CASSLARGTGGYTEAFF; DNA: TGTGCCAGCAGCTTAGCCCGGGGGACAGGGGGCTACACTGAAGCTTTCTTT
V: TRBV5-4; size: few; J: TRBJ2-7; D: TRBD2; length: 17; CDR3: CASSFPKGGGGSYEQYF; DNA: TGTGCCAGCAGCTTCCCAAAGGGTGGCGGGGGATCTTACGAGCAGTACTTC
V: TRBV27; size: few; J: TRBJ1-5; D: TRBD1; length: 15; CDR3: CASSSGTASNQPQHF; DNA: TGTGCCAGCAGTTCCGGGACAGCTAGCAATCAGCCCCAGCATTTT
V: TRBV18; size: few; J: TRBJ1-1; D: NA; length: 17; CDR3: CASSPRGTPNGGTEAFF; DNA: TGTGCCAGCTCACCACGGGGGACCCCCAACGGGGGAACTGAAGCTTTCTTT
V: TRBV19; size: NA; J: TRBJ1-2; D: NA; length: 13; CDR3: CASGGPRLLGYTF; DNA: TGTGCCAGTGGAGGGCCACGACTCCTTGGCTACACCTTC
V: TRBV18; size: NA; J: TRBJ1-1; D: NA; length: 14; CDR3: CASSPMSDNTEAFF; DNA: TGTGCCAGCTCACCCATGTCAGATAACACTGAAGCTTTCTTT
V: TRBV2; size: NA; J: TRBJ1-4; D: TRBD1; length: 14; CDR3: CASRQGASREKLFF; DNA: TGTGCCAGCAGGCAGGGGGCTTCTAGGGAAAAACTGTTTTTT
V: TRBV10-1; size: NA; J: TRBJ1-2; D: TRBD1; length: 16; CDR3: CASSDGQGGANYGYTF; DNA: TGCGCCAGCAGTGATGGACAGGGGGGAGCTAACTATGGCTACACCTTC
V: TRBV15; size: NA; J: TRBJ2-1; D: NA; length: 15; CDR3: CATSEHRVGGNEQFF; DNA: TGTGCCACCAGCGAACACAGGGTTGGGGGCAATGAGCAGTTCTTC
V: TRBV5-4; size: once; J: TRBJ2-3; D: NA; length: 15; CDR3: CASSSQGGSTDTQYF; DNA: TGTGCCAGCAGCTCCCAGGGTGGGAGCACAGATACGCAGTATTTT
V: TRBV7-9; size: NA; J: TRBJ2-3; D: TRBD2; length: 16; CDR3: CASSARGSGVADTQYF; DNA: TGTGCCAGCAGCGCCCGGGGTAGCGGGGTCGCAGATACGCAGTATTTT
V: TRBV4-2; size: NA; J: TRBJ2-7; D: TRBD2; length: 19; CDR3: CASSQGGTSGAGGPYEQYF; DNA: TGTGCCAGCAGCCAAGGAGGGACTAGCGGGGCCGGGGGACCCTACGAGCAGTACTTC
V: TRBV6-5; size: NA; J: TRBJ1-6; D: NA; length: 15; CDR3: CASSYSSGWNSPLHF; DNA: TGTGCCAGCAGTTACTCGTCAGGGTGGAATTCACCCCTCCACTTT
V: TRBV11-2; size: once; J: TRBJ1-1; D: NA; length: 15; CDR3: CASSFYRQINTEAFF; DNA: TGTGCCAGCAGCTTTTACAGGCAGATAAACACTGAAGCTTTCTTT
V: TRBV6-2/TRBV6-3; size: NA; J: TRBJ2-3; D: TRBD2; length: 16; CDR3: CASSLGLAGGQDTQYF; DNA: TGTGCCAGCAGTTTGGGACTAGCGGGGGGGCAAGATACGCAGTATTTT
V: TRBV30; size: NA; J: TRBJ1-1; D: NA; length: 11; CDR3: CAWSYARGAFF; DNA: TGTGCCTGGAGTTACGCCCGCGGAGCTTTCTTT
V: TRBV3-1/TRBV3-2; size: NA; J: TRBJ1-1; D: NA; length: 14; CDR3: CASSQVRGNTEAFF; DNA: TGTGCCAGCAGCCAAGTGCGGGGGAACACTGAAGCTTTCTTT
V: TRBV3-1/TRBV3-2; size: NA; J: TRBJ2-5; D: NA; length: 14; CDR3: CASSLRQVQETQYF; DNA: TGTGCCAGCAGCCTCAGACAGGTCCAAGAGACCCAGTACTTC
V: TRBV7-8; size: NA; J: TRBJ1-6; D: NA; length: 17; CDR3: CASSSYWRPGESSPLHF; DNA: TGTGCCAGCAGCTCGTATTGGCGACCGGGGGAGAGTTCACCCCTCCACTTT
V: TRBV21-1; size: NA; J: TRBJ2-5; D: NA; length: 16; CDR3: CASSPTPGQGQETQYF; DNA: TGTGCCAGCAGCCCAACCCCGGGACAGGGGCAAGAGACCCAGTACTTC
V: TRBV18; size: many; J: TRBJ1-1; D: NA; length: 11; CDR3: CASSRGPEAFF; DNA: TGTGCCAGCTCACGCGGGCCTGAAGCTTTCTTT
V: TRBV7-9; size: NA; J: TRBJ1-1; D: NA; length: 14; CDR3: CASRQTGGNTEAFF; DNA: TGTGCCAGCAGGCAGACAGGTGGCAACACTGAAGCTTTCTTT
V: TRBV20-1; size: NA; J: TRBJ1-6; D: NA; length: 11; CDR3: CSASDNSPLHF; DNA: TGCAGTGCTAGCGATAATTCACCCCTCCACTTT
V: TRBV7-8; size: NA; J: TRBJ2-5; D: NA; length: 15; CDR3: CASSLPDRTQETQYF; DNA: TGTGCCAGCAGCTTACCAGACAGGACCCAAGAGACCCAGTACTTC
V: TRBV9; size: NA; J: TRBJ1-2; D: TRBD1; length: 15; CDR3: CASSATGDPTYGYTF; DNA: TGTGCCAGCAGCGCCACAGGGGATCCCACCTATGGCTACACCTTC
V: TRBV5-5; size: NA; J: TRBJ2-5; D: NA; length: 15; CDR3: CASSLEQGPRETQYF; DNA: TGTGCCAGCAGCTTAGAACAGGGACCAAGGGAGACCCAGTACTTC
V: TRBV4-1; size: NA; J: TRBJ1-6; D: TRBD1; length: 16; CDR3: CASSREGQFDNSPLHF; DNA: TGCGCCAGCAGCCGAGAGGGACAGTTTGATAATTCACCCCTCCACTTT
V: TRBV5-4; size: NA; J: TRBJ2-3; D: NA; length: 13; CDR3: CASSFPGLYTQYF; DNA: TGTGCCAGCAGCTTCCCGGGACTTTATACGCAGTATTTT
V: TRBV20-1; size: NA; J: TRBJ2-1; D: TRBD2; length: 13; CDR3: CSASPSGGDEQFF; DNA: TGCAGTGCTAGTCCTAGCGGGGGGGATGAGCAGTTCTTC
V: TRBV5-1; size: NA; J: TRBJ1-1; D: NA; length: 14; CDR3: CASSLAGGNTEAFF; DNA: TGCGCCAGCAGCTTGGCCGGCGGTAACACTGAAGCTTTCTTT
V: TRBV11-3; size: NA; J: TRBJ2-5; D: TRBD1; length: 17; CDR3: CASSIRYGGQEDETQYF; DNA: TGTGCCAGCAGCATACGGTATGGTGGACAGGAGGACGAGACCCAGTACTTC
V: TRBV13; size: NA; J: TRBJ1-3; D: NA; length: 15; CDR3: CASSLVAGSGNTIYF; DNA: TGTGCCAGCAGCTTAGTAGCAGGGTCAGGAAACACCATATATTTT
V: TRBV7-9; size: NA; J: TRBJ1-1; D: NA; length: 15; CDR3: CASSLAGGYSTEAFF; DNA: TGTGCCAGCAGCTTAGCGGGAGGCTATAGCACTGAAGCTTTCTTT
V: TRBV16; size: once; J: TRBJ1-4; D: NA; length: 12; CDR3: CASSLGGEKLFF; DNA: TGTGCCAGCAGCCTGGGGGGTGAAAAACTGTTTTTT
V: TRBV15; size: NA; J: TRBJ2-1; D: NA; length: 12; CDR3: CATSRLTPLQFF; DNA: TGTGCCACCAGCAGATTGACACCCCTACAGTTCTTC
V: TRBV9; size: NA; J: TRBJ2-5; D: TRBD2; length: 13; CDR3: CASSGTSGGAQYF; DNA: TGTGCCAGCAGCGGGACTAGCGGGGGGGCCCAGTACTTC
V: TRBV6-7; size: NA; J: TRBJ1-1; D: NA; length: 22; CDR3: CASSYSKGRFHVGASSNTEAFF; DNA: TGTGCCAGCAGTTACTCGAAGGGACGATTCCATGTGGGGGCTTCCTCGAACACTGAAGCTTTCTTT
V: TRBV29-1; size: NA; J: TRBJ1-5; D: TRBD1; length: 13; CDR3: CSVTLHRGEPQHF; DNA: TGCAGCGTTACTCTTCACAGGGGTGAGCCCCAGCATTTT
V: TRBV27; size: once; J: TRBJ1-5; D: TRBD1; length: 14; CDR3: CASGYRGSNQPQHF; DNA: TGTGCCAGCGGATACAGGGGTAGCAATCAGCCCCAGCATTTT
V: TRBV29-1; size: NA; J: TRBJ2-7; D: NA; length: 18; CDR3: CSVREWTGSTAAGYEQYF; DNA: TGCAGCGTCCGGGAGTGGACAGGTTCTACCGCGGCTGGCTACGAGCAGTACTTC
V: TRBV7-9; size: NA; J: TRBJ2-5; D: NA; length: 16; CDR3: CASSPFSHRREETQYF; DNA: TGTGCCAGCAGCCCCTTCTCACATCGCCGGGAGGAGACCCAGTACTTC